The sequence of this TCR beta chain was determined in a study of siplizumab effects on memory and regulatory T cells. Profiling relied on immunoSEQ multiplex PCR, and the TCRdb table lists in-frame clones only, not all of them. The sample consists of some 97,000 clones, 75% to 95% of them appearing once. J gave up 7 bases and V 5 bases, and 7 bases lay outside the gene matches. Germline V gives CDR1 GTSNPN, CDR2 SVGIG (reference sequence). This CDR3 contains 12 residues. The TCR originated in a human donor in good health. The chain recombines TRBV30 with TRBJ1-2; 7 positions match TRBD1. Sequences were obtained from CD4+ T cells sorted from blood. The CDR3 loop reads CAWDPGTVGYTF. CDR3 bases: TGTGCCTGGGACCCCGGGACAGTTGGCTACACCTTC.